Described below is a single T cell receptor (beta chain) sequence and its context. The target antigen is unknown. Assays examined 90,000 to 100,000 TCR templates per sample. The repertoire was sequenced with immunoSEQ multiplex PCR; TCRdb's copy has only in-frame clones and lacks some. The sample carries 100,000 to 120,000 clones, under 95% recorded once. The data originate from a study of siplizumab effects on memory and regulatory T cells. Whole-study findings and limits: In controls, 25% to 30% of mappable alloreactive CD4+ clones were Treg-derived on average, versus around 70% with siplizumab. Naive versus memory phenotype went unassigned for roughly 80-96% of proliferating CD4+ or CD8+ clones.

CDR3 size: 13 residues. Germline V lookup: CDR1 SGHTA, CDR2 FQGNSA. V lost 2 bases and J 3 bases, leaving 8 bases between the germline ends. Sequenced material: CD4+ T cells sorted from blood. The chain recombines TRBV7-2 with TRBJ2-7; weak D call: TRBD1 (5 bases). This sequence was found in a human donor in good health. The CDR3 sequence: CASSLHQGYEQYF. CDR3 nucleotide sequence: TGTGCCAGCAGCTTACACCAGGGCTACGAGCAGTACTTC. The whole variable domain, remainder taken from reference TRBV7-2 and TRBJ2-7, is GAGVSQSPSNKVTEKGKDVELRCDPISGHTALYWYRQSLGQGLEFLIYFQGNSAPDKSGLPSDRFSAERTGGSVSTLTIQRTQQEDSAVYLCASSLHQGYEQYFGPGTRLTVT.